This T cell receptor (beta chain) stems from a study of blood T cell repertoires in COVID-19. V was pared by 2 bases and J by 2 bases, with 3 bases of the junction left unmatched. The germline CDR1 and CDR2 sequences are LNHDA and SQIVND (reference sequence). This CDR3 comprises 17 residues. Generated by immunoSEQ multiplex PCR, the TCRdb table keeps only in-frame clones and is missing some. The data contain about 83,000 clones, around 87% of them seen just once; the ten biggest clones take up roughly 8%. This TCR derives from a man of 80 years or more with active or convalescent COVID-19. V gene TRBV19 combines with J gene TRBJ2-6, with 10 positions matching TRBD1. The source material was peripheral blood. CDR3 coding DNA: TGTGCCAGTAGTATAAAGACAGGGGGCACTGGGGCCAACGTCCTGACTTTC. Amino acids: CASSIKTGGTGANVLTF.